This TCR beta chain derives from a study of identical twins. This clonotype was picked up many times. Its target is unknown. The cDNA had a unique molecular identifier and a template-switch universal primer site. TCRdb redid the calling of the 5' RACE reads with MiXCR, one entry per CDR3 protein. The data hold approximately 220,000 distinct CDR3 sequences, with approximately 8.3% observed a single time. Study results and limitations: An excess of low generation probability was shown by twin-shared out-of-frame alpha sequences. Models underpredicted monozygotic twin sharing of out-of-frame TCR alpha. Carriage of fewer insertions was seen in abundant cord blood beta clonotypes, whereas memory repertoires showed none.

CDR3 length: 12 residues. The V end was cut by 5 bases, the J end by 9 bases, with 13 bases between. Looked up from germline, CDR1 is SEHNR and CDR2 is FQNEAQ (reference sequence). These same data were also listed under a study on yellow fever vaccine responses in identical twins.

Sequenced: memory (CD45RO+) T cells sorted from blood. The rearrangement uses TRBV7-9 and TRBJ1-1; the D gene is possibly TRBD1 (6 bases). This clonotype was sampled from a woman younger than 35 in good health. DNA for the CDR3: TGTGCCAGCAGCCCAGGGGACTGGAAAGCTTTCTTT. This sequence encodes CASSPGDWKAFF.